These 5 T cell receptor beta chains share one sample of origin, sequenced in a study of cytomegalovirus exposure and HLA in healthy donors (TCRdb year 2017). Library creation used the immunoSEQ multiplex PCR assay. For the multiplex PCR, a mixture combining 60 forward primers for TCR Vbeta segments and 13 reverse primers for TCR Jbeta segments was used. TCRdb provides this immuneACCESS table in a form limited to in-frame rearrangements. Some clones are lacking; in checked studies, under half of them reflect an unresolved V gene, and why the rest are absent is not known. This sample has about 150,000 clones in its table, and 88% of those were observed once. The ten largest clones add up to roughly 0.5% of the sample. Source material: PBMCs. The receptors come from a woman aged 40 to 50 in good health and CMV-seronegative.

The gene calls are TRBV28 and TRBJ2-7, with a tentative D call TRBD2 (5 bases). Germline V gives CDR1 MDHEN, CDR2 SYDVKM. V was shortened by 5 bases and J by 4 bases, with 9 bases between the two germline ends. The CDR3 runs to 12 residues. DNA of the CDR3: TGTGCCAGCAGTCCGCCGGGGTACGAGCAGTACTTC. Residues: CASSPPGYEQYF.

V is TRBV7-9 and J is TRBJ2-7; 10 positions agree with TRBD1. Germline V gives CDR1 SEHNR, CDR2 FQNEAQ (reference sequence). The length of the CDR3 is 13 residues. Trimming at V came to 5 bases and at J to 4 bases, leaving 2 bases not matched to a gene. The CDR3 sequence: CASSDRGQYEQYF. CDR3 coding DNA: TGTGCCAGCAGCGACAGGGGGCAGTACGAGCAGTACTTC.

The V gene is TRBV11-2, the J gene TRBJ1-2; D not resolved. Germline V CDR1 and CDR2: SGHAT, FQNNGV. The CDR3 length is 17 residues. V lost 5 bases and J 3 bases, leaving 22 bases between the germline ends. In nucleotides, the CDR3 is TGTGCCAGCAGCCTGGTGGCAGGCCGACTAAGTTACTATGGCTACACCTTC. Its translation is CASSLVAGRLSYYGYTF.

To note about this clone: The sample holds other DNA sequences that translate to the same CDR3. The chain combines TRBV18 with TRBJ1-4, with D unclear. Trimming took off 6 bases at V and 2 bases at J, with 7 bases between the two ends. Germline V gene lookup returns CDR1 KGHSH and CDR2 LQKENI. This CDR3 contains 13 residues. In DNA form, the CDR3 reads TGTGCCAGCTCGCGCGATACTAATGAAAAACTGTTTTTT. Encoded protein: CASSRDTNEKLFF.

This clone was observed a single time. Within the sample, other DNA sequences also encode this same CDR3. V and J are TRBV7-9 and TRBJ2-7, with 8 bases aligning to TRBD1. The germline V gene encodes CDR1 SEHNR and CDR2 FQNEAQ (reference sequence). The CDR3 runs 12 residues. Trimming at V came to 6 bases and at J to 5 bases, leaving 3 bases not matched to a gene. CDR3 region: CASSLTGDEQYF. DNA of the CDR3: TGTGCCAGCAGTTTGACAGGGGACGAGCAGTACTTC.